The sample holds one count of the clone carrying this T cell receptor (beta chain). No antigen is known for it. This sample was taken from a study of shared clonotypes between healthy human individuals. Study context: The donors, a couple of women and three men, were aged 18 to 49.

Once extracted for a subset, genomic DNA was divided evenly among several immunoSEQ plates. TCRdb keeps only in-frame clones here, not all; method: immunoSEQ multiplex PCR. The repertoire holds roughly 1,500,000 clones, with around 98.5% as singletons. From germline, CDR1 is SGDLS and CDR2 YYNGEE. The CDR3 is 14 residues long. V lost 3 bases and J lost 5; bases outside the gene matches: 7. Study observations and caveats: Incomplete sequencing of sorted subsets was indicated by rarefaction despite large depth.

Every donor, a Caucasian adult, lived in Nashville, Tennessee. The TCR originated in a man aged 25-45 years in good health. Sequencing used naive CD4+ T cells sorted from blood. Noted subset: CD45RA+ positively selected. V usage is TRBV9 and J usage is TRBJ1-1; 7 nucleotides line up with TRBD1. CDR3 DNA sequence: TGTGCCAGCAGCGAACGGACAGGAAGTACTGAAGCTTTCTTT. This codes for CASSERTGSTEAFF.